The entry below gives a single T cell receptor beta chain sequence along with its context. Under the authors' procedure: Estimation of nucleated cell counts was performed using reference gene primer amplification. Clones were read by immunoSEQ multiplex PCR, and TCRdb kept only the in-frame ones, dropping some. The DNA gave D and trimming, while V, J and clone size come from that table. The sample lists about 140,000 clones; over 80% were seen once. This CDR3 spans 16 amino acids. V was shortened by 4 bases and J by 7 bases, with 23 bases between the two germline ends. Germline CDR1 reads SEHNR; CDR2 reads FQNEAQ (reference sequence). This record comes from a study of blood T cell repertoires in COVID-19. At the level of the study: Sites in the United States, Italy and Spain provided acute and convalescent COVID-19 samples. In each case, the material was cDNA or gDNA derived from T cells, B-cell-depleted T cells, or PBMCs.

V gene TRBV7-9 combines with J gene TRBJ2-7; perhaps TRBD1 as D (7 bases). The TCR originated in a man aged 60-69 years with active or convalescent COVID-19. Material for sequencing was peripheral blood. The CDR3 here is CASSSLVGTGAGEQYF. As DNA, the CDR3 is TGTGCCAGCAGCTCCCTCGTAGGTACAGGGGCGGGGGAGCAGTACTTC. Based on the CDR3 plus reference TRBV7-9 and TRBJ2-7, the full variable domain is DTGVSQNPRHKITKRGQNVTFRCDPISEHNRLYWYRQTLGQGPEFLTYFQNEAQLEKSRLLSDRFSAERPKGSFSTLEIQRTEQGDSAMYLCASSSLVGTGAGEQYFGPGTRLTVT.